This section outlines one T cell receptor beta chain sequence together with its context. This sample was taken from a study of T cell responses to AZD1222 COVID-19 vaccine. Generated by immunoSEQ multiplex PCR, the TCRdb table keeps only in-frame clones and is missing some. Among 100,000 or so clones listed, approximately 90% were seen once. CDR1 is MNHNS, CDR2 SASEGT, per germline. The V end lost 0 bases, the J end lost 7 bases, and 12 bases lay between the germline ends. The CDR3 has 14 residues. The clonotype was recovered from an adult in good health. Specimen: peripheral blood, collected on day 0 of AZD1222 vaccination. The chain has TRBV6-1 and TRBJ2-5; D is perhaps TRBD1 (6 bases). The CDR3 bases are TGTGCCAGCAGTGAAGCCGGGCAGGGGAGGACCCAGTACTTC. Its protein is CASSEAGQGRTQYF.